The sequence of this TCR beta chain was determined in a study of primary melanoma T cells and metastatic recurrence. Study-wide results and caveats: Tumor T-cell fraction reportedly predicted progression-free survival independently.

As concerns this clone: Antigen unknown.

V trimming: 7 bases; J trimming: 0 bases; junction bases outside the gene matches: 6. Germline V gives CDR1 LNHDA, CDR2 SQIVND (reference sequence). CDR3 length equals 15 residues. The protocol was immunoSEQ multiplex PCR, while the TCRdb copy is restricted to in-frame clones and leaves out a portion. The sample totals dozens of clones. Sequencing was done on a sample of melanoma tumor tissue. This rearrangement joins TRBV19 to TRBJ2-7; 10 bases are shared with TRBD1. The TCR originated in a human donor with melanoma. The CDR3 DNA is TGTGCCAGTACCCCGGGACAGGGGAGCTCCTACGAGCAGTACGTC. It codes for CASTPGQGSSYEQYV.